These 6 T cell receptor beta chains were all obtained from the same sample, sequenced in a study of T and B cells in COVID-19 patients. TRB rearrangements were amplified by multiplex PCR with BIOMED2 TRB-A/B primers. Via MiXCR, TCRdb re-called the multiplex PCR reads, giving one row per CDR3 protein. The data show 8,500 to 10,000 distinct CDR3 sequences, roughly 31% seen once. Each TRB amplification used about 220-500 ng of genomic DNA from blood. The sample taken for sequencing was blood. Source of these receptors: a human donor who had recovered from COVID-19.

By share of the sample, this clonotype is medium-sized (0.01 to 0.1%). V and J are TRBV19 and TRBJ2-1, with D possibly called TRBD1 or TRBD2 (7 bases each). This CDR3 is 16 amino acids long. Germline CDR1 is LNHDA and CDR2 is SQIVND (reference sequence). V was clipped by 3 bases and J by 2 bases, with 14 bases between them. The CDR3: CASSIGEGATYNEQFF. The CDR3 DNA is TGTGCCAGTAGTATCGGGGAGGGGGCGACCTACAATGAGCAGTTCTTC.

The chain is built from TRBV6-1 and TRBJ1-6, with D unclear. Germline loops: CDR1 MNHNS, CDR2 SASEGT. The CDR3 has 11 residues. Trimming cost V 3 bases and J 7 bases, with 1 base left between them. The DNA for the CDR3 is TGTGCCAGCAGTGACAATTCACCCCTCCACTTT. Translating gives CASSDNSPLHF.

This clonotype was seen more than once but under ten times. This chain joins TRBV6-1 and TRBJ2-6; D is ambiguous. The CDR3 loop spans 17 amino acids. Germline-derived CDR1 and CDR2 are MNHNS and SASEGT. Between the trimmed V and J ends, which lost 8 bases and 0 bases, there was a span of 17 bases. In DNA, the CDR3 is TGTGCCAGCGTAGCCTTGCCGACGTTCTCTGGGGCCAACGTCCTGACTTTC. Amino acid sequence: CASVALPTFSGANVLTF.

This clonotype was seen a few times. This sequence joins TRBV5-3 and TRBJ2-4; D gene unclear. TRBV5-3 is filed as an ORF, its function uncertain. The CDR3 sequence is 14 residues long. The V end lost 0 bases, the J end lost 0 bases, and 4 bases lay between the germline ends. The CDR3 region has the DNA TGTGCCAGAAGCTTGGGACTAGCCAAAAACATTCAGTACTTC. Protein product: CARSLGLAKNIQYF.

V gene TRBV5-4 combines with J gene TRBJ2-4; D not certain. CDR1 is SGHNT and CDR2 is YYREEE in the germline V gene (reference sequence). V was clipped by 2 bases and J by 0 bases, with 12 bases between them. This CDR3 comprises 16 residues. The CDR3 region is CASSLSPILAKNIQYF. CDR3 in DNA: TGTGCCAGCAGCTTAAGCCCAATCCTAGCCAAAAACATTCAGTACTTC.

This chain links TRBV6-2 or TRBV6-3 with TRBJ2-7; D remains ambiguous. Trimming left V 0 bases short and J 0 bases short, with 6 bases between. Germline V gene sequence: CDR1 MNHEY, CDR2 SVGEGT. The CDR3 runs to 14 residues. CDR3 in DNA: TGTGCCAGCAGTTACTCGACAAACTCCTACGAGCAGTACTTC. This encodes CASSYSTNSYEQYF.